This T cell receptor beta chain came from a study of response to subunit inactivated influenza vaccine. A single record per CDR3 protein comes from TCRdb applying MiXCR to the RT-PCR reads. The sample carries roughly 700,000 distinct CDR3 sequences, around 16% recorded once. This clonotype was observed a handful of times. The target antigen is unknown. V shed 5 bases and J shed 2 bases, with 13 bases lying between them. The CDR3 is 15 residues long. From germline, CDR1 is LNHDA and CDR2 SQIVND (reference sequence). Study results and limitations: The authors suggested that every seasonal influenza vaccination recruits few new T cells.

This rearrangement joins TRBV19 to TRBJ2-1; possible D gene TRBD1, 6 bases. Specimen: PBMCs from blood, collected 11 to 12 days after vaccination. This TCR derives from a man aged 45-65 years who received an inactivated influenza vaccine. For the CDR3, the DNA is TGTGCCAGTAGTGCAGGGGTAATTGCCTACAATGAGCAGTTCTTC. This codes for CASSAGVIAYNEQFF.